The rows below give T cell receptor beta chains drawn from one sample of a study of T cell repertoires in cytomegalovirus infection. Each CDR3 protein is one row after TCRdb ran MiXCR on the reads. The profile covers 130,000 or so distinct CDR3 sequences, with about 6.1% appearing a single time and approximately 19% taken by the ten largest. The sequenced material came from PBMCs. Receptor source: a human donor in good health (CMV status not recorded). Some clones in this sample may be carry-over from other donors' samples. Both conserved end residues are part of each CDR3. A D gene is named only where the DNA matches it firmly. Clone size appears in some rows only: once, few, many, or a class for an expanded clone.

V gene: TRBV20-1
D gene: TRBD2
J gene: TRBJ2-3
clone size: -
CDR3 protein: CSAPPLAGTDTQYF
CDR3 DNA: TGCAGTGCCCCCCCACTAGCGGGGACAGATACGCAGTATTTT

V gene: TRBV7-9
D gene: -
J gene: TRBJ2-1
clone size: many
CDR3 protein: CASSTHRSEQFF
CDR3 DNA: TGTGCCAGCAGCACTCATCGATCTGAGCAGTTCTTC

V gene: TRBV7-2
D gene: -
J gene: TRBJ1-2
clone size: many
CDR3 protein: CASSLYPLDVNYGYTF
CDR3 DNA: TGTGCCAGCAGCTTATATCCCCTAGACGTGAACTATGGCTACACCTTC

V gene: TRBV19
D gene: -
J gene: TRBJ1-1
clone size: -
CDR3 protein: CASSIIVGATNTEAFF
CDR3 DNA: TGTGCCAGTAGTATAATAGTAGGGGCCACGAACACTGAAGCTTTCTTT

V gene: TRBV28
D gene: -
J gene: TRBJ2-1
clone size: -
CDR3 protein: CASREGGVNNEQFF
CDR3 DNA: TGTGCCAGCCGTGAGGGGGGAGTCAACAATGAGCAGTTCTTC

V gene: TRBV25-1
D gene: -
J gene: TRBJ1-5
clone size: -
CDR3 protein: CASSPGAYQPQHF
CDR3 DNA: TGTGCCAGCAGTCCAGGGGCCTATCAGCCCCAGCATTTT

V gene: TRBV7-8
D gene: TRBD2
J gene: TRBJ2-1
clone size: many
CDR3 protein: CASSILAGLYNEQFF
CDR3 DNA: TGTGCCAGCAGCATACTAGCGGGGCTATACAATGAGCAGTTCTTC

V gene: TRBV12-3/TRBV12-4
D gene: -
J gene: TRBJ1-5
clone size: many
CDR3 protein: CASSPLGGGENQPQHF
CDR3 DNA: TGTGCCAGCAGCCCCCTCGGAGGGGGGGAGAATCAGCCCCAGCATTTT

V gene: TRBV7-8
D gene: -
J gene: TRBJ2-1
clone size: many
CDR3 protein: CASSLEDRSYNEQFF
CDR3 DNA: TGTGCCAGCAGCTTAGAGGACAGATCCTACAATGAGCAGTTCTTC

V gene: TRBV7-2
D gene: -
J gene: TRBJ1-5
clone size: many
CDR3 protein: CASSYGRYQPQHF
CDR3 DNA: TGTGCCAGCAGCTACGGCAGGTATCAGCCCCAGCATTTT

V gene: TRBV19
D gene: -
J gene: TRBJ1-2
clone size: many
CDR3 protein: CASSVSRGLVSYGYTF
CDR3 DNA: TGTGCCAGTAGTGTGTCCAGGGGACTGGTCTCCTATGGCTACACCTTC

V gene: TRBV6-4
D gene: -
J gene: TRBJ1-6
clone size: many
CDR3 protein: CASSWDWSSPLHF
CDR3 DNA: TGTGCCAGCAGCTGGGACTGGAGTTCACCCCTCCACTTT

V gene: TRBV7-9
D gene: -
J gene: TRBJ1-1
clone size: few
CDR3 protein: CASSSKVPGMNTEAFF
CDR3 DNA: TGTGCCAGCAGCTCGAAGGTCCCGGGGATGAACACTGAAGCTTTCTTT

V gene: TRBV7-2
D gene: -
J gene: TRBJ2-7
clone size: -
CDR3 protein: CASSLGSGTLEQYF
CDR3 DNA: TGTGCCAGCAGCTTAGGTTCAGGGACACTCGAGCAGTACTTC

V gene: TRBV6-6
D gene: -
J gene: TRBJ2-7
clone size: -
CDR3 protein: CASRPTGSVYEQYF
CDR3 DNA: TGTGCCAGCAGGCCGACAGGTTCAGTCTACGAGCAGTACTTC

V gene: TRBV3-1
D gene: TRBD2
J gene: TRBJ2-7
clone size: -
CDR3 protein: CASSQDASGANEQYF
CDR3 DNA: TGTGCCAGCAGCCAAGACGCCAGCGGGGCCAACGAGCAGTACTTC

V gene: TRBV11-2
D gene: TRBD2
J gene: TRBJ2-3
clone size: many
CDR3 protein: CASNWERGRTDTQYF
CDR3 DNA: TGTGCCAGCAACTGGGAGCGGGGGAGGACAGATACGCAGTATTTT

V gene: TRBV7-2
D gene: -
J gene: TRBJ1-2
clone size: many
CDR3 protein: CASSQGGVYNGYTF
CDR3 DNA: TGTGCCAGCAGCCAGGGTGGGGTATATAATGGCTACACCTTC

V gene: TRBV6-6
D gene: -
J gene: TRBJ1-1
clone size: -
CDR3 protein: CASRDGALVTEAFF
CDR3 DNA: TGTGCCAGCAGGGACGGGGCCCTGGTCACTGAAGCTTTCTTT

V gene: TRBV7-2
D gene: -
J gene: TRBJ1-1
clone size: -
CDR3 protein: CASSFFSAGTEAFF
CDR3 DNA: TGTGCCAGCAGTTTCTTCAGCGCGGGCACTGAAGCTTTCTTT

V gene: TRBV7-2
D gene: TRBD2
J gene: TRBJ2-3
clone size: many
CDR3 protein: CASSSFGGAGTDTQYF
CDR3 DNA: TGTGCCAGCAGCTCATTCGGGGGGGCTGGCACAGATACGCAGTATTTT

V gene: TRBV7-2
D gene: -
J gene: TRBJ1-4
clone size: many
CDR3 protein: CASSPTGPTNEKLFF
CDR3 DNA: TGTGCCAGCAGCCCCACAGGGCCAACTAATGAAAAACTGTTTTTT

V gene: TRBV19
D gene: -
J gene: TRBJ2-7
clone size: many
CDR3 protein: CASSERDGPYEQYF
CDR3 DNA: TGTGCCAGTAGCGAACGGGACGGACCCTACGAGCAGTACTTC

V gene: TRBV30
D gene: TRBD2
J gene: TRBJ2-1
clone size: -
CDR3 protein: CAWTGGTYNEQFF
CDR3 DNA: TGTGCCTGGACGGGGGGAACGTACAATGAGCAGTTCTTC

V gene: TRBV14
D gene: -
J gene: TRBJ1-1
clone size: many
CDR3 protein: CASSQVGQTPEAFF
CDR3 DNA: TGTGCCAGCAGCCAAGTAGGGCAGACTCCTGAAGCTTTCTTT

V gene: TRBV7-2
D gene: TRBD2
J gene: TRBJ2-3
clone size: many
CDR3 protein: CASSPRLAGGPDTQYF
CDR3 DNA: TGTGCCAGCAGCCCCAGACTAGCGGGGGGGCCAGATACGCAGTATTTT

V gene: TRBV20-1
D gene: -
J gene: TRBJ2-1
clone size: many
CDR3 protein: CSAHADTAATSYNEQFF
CDR3 DNA: TGCAGTGCTCACGCTGATACGGCGGCGACCTCCTACAATGAGCAGTTCTTC

V gene: TRBV19
D gene: -
J gene: TRBJ1-5
clone size: -
CDR3 protein: CASSMAGTSNQPQHF
CDR3 DNA: TGTGCCAGTAGTATGGCGGGGACCAGCAATCAGCCCCAGCATTTT

V gene: TRBV28
D gene: -
J gene: TRBJ1-2
clone size: few
CDR3 protein: CASSLQGPGDYGYTF
CDR3 DNA: TGTGCCAGCAGTTTGCAGGGGCCAGGAGACTATGGCTACACCTTC

V gene: TRBV7-2
D gene: -
J gene: TRBJ2-7
clone size: many
CDR3 protein: CASSPRQGPYEQYF
CDR3 DNA: TGCGCCAGCAGCCCCCGGCAGGGTCCCTACGAGCAGTACTTC

V gene: TRBV4-3
D gene: -
J gene: TRBJ2-3
clone size: many
CDR3 protein: CASSQDTGQGTDTQYF
CDR3 DNA: TGCGCCAGCAGCCAAGATACGGGCCAGGGCACAGATACGCAGTATTTT

V gene: TRBV20-1
D gene: -
J gene: TRBJ2-5
clone size: few
CDR3 protein: CSAGRPGEETQYF
CDR3 DNA: TGCAGTGCTGGGAGACCAGGAGAAGAGACCCAGTACTTC

V gene: TRBV5-1
D gene: TRBD1
J gene: TRBJ2-7
clone size: many
CDR3 protein: CASSLGRGLGTPYEQYF
CDR3 DNA: TGCGCCAGCAGCTTGGGCAGGGGGTTGGGGACCCCCTACGAGCAGTACTTC

V gene: TRBV2
D gene: -
J gene: TRBJ1-1
clone size: -
CDR3 protein: CASRLYTDKNTEAFF
CDR3 DNA: TGTGCCAGCAGGCTGTACACGGATAAGAACACTGAAGCTTTCTTT

V gene: TRBV29-1
D gene: TRBD2
J gene: TRBJ2-5
clone size: -
CDR3 protein: CSVGPRAGAGRRAQYF
CDR3 DNA: TGCAGCGTTGGCCCCCGTGCGGGAGCGGGAAGGAGAGCCCAGTACTTC

V gene: TRBV11-2
D gene: -
J gene: TRBJ2-3
clone size: many
CDR3 protein: CASSLDQGGRRATDTQYF
CDR3 DNA: TGTGCCAGCAGCTTAGATCAGGGGGGGCGGAGGGCTACAGATACGCAGTATTTT

V gene: TRBV29-1
D gene: TRBD2
J gene: TRBJ2-3
clone size: -
CDR3 protein: CSVEPGGLLDTQYF
CDR3 DNA: TGCAGCGTTGAGCCGGGGGGGCTGTTAGATACGCAGTATTTT

V gene: TRBV29-1
D gene: TRBD1
J gene: TRBJ1-6
clone size: -
CDR3 protein: CSVSTGGNSPLHF
CDR3 DNA: TGCAGCGTATCAACAGGGGGGAATTCACCCCTCCACTTT

V gene: TRBV7-9
D gene: -
J gene: TRBJ2-3
clone size: many
CDR3 protein: CASSSPTGTHQGQYF
CDR3 DNA: TGTGCCAGCAGCTCACCAACCGGGACGCACCAGGGGCAGTATTTT

V gene: TRBV11-2
D gene: TRBD2
J gene: TRBJ2-3
clone size: many
CDR3 protein: CASSKTSGGADWNTDTQYF
CDR3 DNA: TGTGCCAGCAGTAAGACTAGCGGGGGGGCCGATTGGAACACAGATACGCAGTATTTT

V gene: TRBV7-9
D gene: -
J gene: TRBJ1-1
clone size: -
CDR3 protein: CASSSLEPDGNTEAFF
CDR3 DNA: TGTGCCAGCAGCTCGCTGGAACCGGACGGGAACACTGAAGCTTTCTTT

V gene: TRBV7-6
D gene: -
J gene: TRBJ1-4
clone size: many
CDR3 protein: CASSSDLGSTNEKLFF
CDR3 DNA: TGTGCCAGCAGCTCCGATTTGGGGTCAACTAATGAAAAACTGTTTTTT

V gene: TRBV27
D gene: -
J gene: TRBJ2-7
clone size: few
CDR3 protein: CASSFRDGYEQYF
CDR3 DNA: TGTGCCAGCAGTTTTCGGGACGGCTACGAGCAGTACTTC

V gene: TRBV7-3
D gene: -
J gene: TRBJ2-3
clone size: many
CDR3 protein: CASSPGADTQYF
CDR3 DNA: TGTGCCAGCAGCCCAGGGGCAGATACGCAGTATTTT

V gene: TRBV7-2
D gene: -
J gene: TRBJ1-6
clone size: few
CDR3 protein: CASSPRWVGLTNSPLHF
CDR3 DNA: TGTGCCAGCAGCCCTCGTTGGGTCGGCCTTACTAATTCACCCCTCCACTTT

V gene: TRBV7-2
D gene: TRBD2
J gene: TRBJ2-3
clone size: many
CDR3 protein: CASSLRLAGGGVTDTQYF
CDR3 DNA: TGTGCCAGCAGCCTACGACTAGCGGGGGGCGGGGTCACAGATACGCAGTATTTT

V gene: TRBV5-1
D gene: TRBD1
J gene: TRBJ1-5
clone size: many
CDR3 protein: CASSSTADRGSNQPQHF
CDR3 DNA: TGCGCCAGCAGCTCGACAGCCGACAGGGGGAGCAATCAGCCCCAGCATTTT

V gene: TRBV20-1
D gene: TRBD1
J gene: TRBJ2-5
clone size: -
CDR3 protein: CSANSPGQQETQYF
CDR3 DNA: TGCAGTGCCAATAGCCCGGGACAGCAAGAGACCCAGTACTTC

V gene: TRBV7-9
D gene: TRBD1
J gene: TRBJ2-1
clone size: many
CDR3 protein: CASSKRDSGSYNEQFF
CDR3 DNA: TGTGCCAGCAGCAAAAGGGACAGTGGATCCTACAATGAGCAGTTCTTC

V gene: TRBV9
D gene: TRBD2
J gene: TRBJ2-7
clone size: -
CDR3 protein: CASSVAGTSDYEQYF
CDR3 DNA: TGTGCCAGCAGCGTAGCAGGGACTAGCGACTACGAGCAGTACTTC

V gene: TRBV6-2/TRBV6-3
D gene: -
J gene: TRBJ2-6
clone size: -
CDR3 protein: CASLVQGANVLTF
CDR3 DNA: TGTGCCAGCTTAGTACAGGGGGCCAACGTCCTGACTTTC

V gene: TRBV18
D gene: -
J gene: TRBJ2-5
clone size: many
CDR3 protein: CASSSPGGPQETQYF
CDR3 DNA: TGTGCCAGCTCCTCCCCCGGCGGGCCCCAAGAGACCCAGTACTTC

V gene: TRBV7-8
D gene: -
J gene: TRBJ1-2
clone size: many
CDR3 protein: CASSGGARANYGYTF
CDR3 DNA: TGTGCCAGCAGCGGGGGGGCACGAGCTAACTATGGCTACACCTTC

V gene: TRBV5-4
D gene: TRBD1
J gene: TRBJ1-2
clone size: -
CDR3 protein: CASSRGTDIYGYTF
CDR3 DNA: TGTGCCAGCAGCCGTGGGACAGACATCTATGGCTACACCTTC

V gene: TRBV7-9
D gene: -
J gene: TRBJ2-7
clone size: -
CDR3 protein: CASSLDWDSYEQYF
CDR3 DNA: TGTGCCAGCAGCTTAGATTGGGATTCCTACGAGCAGTACTTC

V gene: TRBV4-3
D gene: -
J gene: TRBJ2-5
clone size: many
CDR3 protein: CASSQLQGGAETQYF
CDR3 DNA: TGCGCCAGCAGCCAATTACAGGGAGGGGCAGAGACCCAGTACTTC